One and the same sample provided the 16 T cell receptor beta chains below, sequenced in a study of T cell clonality in common variable immunodeficiency. Profiling relied on immunoSEQ multiplex PCR, and the TCRdb table lists in-frame clones only, not all of them. This sample shows more than 65,000 clones and no singletons; around 0.8% rests with the ten largest. Specimen: peripheral blood mononuclear cells. The receptors come from a person aged 18 to 75 in good health.

This clone was found many times. The CDR3 is cut off 3 residues early in the read; its end comes from the germline J gene. The chain couples TRBV29-1 to TRBJ2-3; TRBD2 aligns across 10 bases. V lost 4 bases, J lost 0 bases, and 1 base stayed unmatched. The CDR3 runs 14 residues. Germline V gene sequence: CDR1 SQVTM, CDR2 ANQGSEA. The CDR3 loop reads CSVGTSGSTDTQYF. CDR3 DNA (partial): TGCAGCGTTGGGACTAGCGGAAGCACAGATACG.

This clone was counted at least ten times. The CDR3 end lies 3 residues beyond the end of the read and is filled in from the germline J gene. The chain uses TRBV6-2 or TRBV6-3 and TRBJ2-2, with 9 bases aligning to TRBD2. Germline trimming cut 3 bases from V and 7 bases from J; bases unmatched to any gene: 9. The CDR3 extends over 16 amino acids. Germline V gene lookup returns CDR1 MNHEY and CDR2 SVGEGT. The sequenced part of the CDR3 DNA is TGTGCCAGCAGTTATCTTAGCGGGAGTCCTGACGGGGAG. This encodes CASSYLSGSPDGE. The CDR3 reads in full as CASSYLSGSPDGELFF.

This clone showed up many times. The read terminates 3 residues ahead of where the CDR3 ends, so the germline J gene completes it. The V gene is TRBV29-1, the J gene TRBJ1-2; perhaps TRBD1 as D (5 bases). The germline CDR1 and CDR2 sequences are SQVTM and ANQGSEA. Trimming shortened V by 3 bases and J by 1 base, and 6 bases separated the two germline ends. CDR3 length: 12 residues. Here the CDR3 reads CSVDDSNYGYTF. The CDR3 bases that were read are TGCAGCGTTGATGACAGTAACTATGGC.

The table lists this clone with many counts. The read finishes 3 residues shy of the CDR3 end, and the germline J gene is used to complete it. The chain recombines TRBV2 with TRBJ2-1, with a weak D call TRBD1 (6 bases). CDR3 length: 15 residues. Per the germline V gene, CDR1 is SNHLY and CDR2 is FYNNEI. V lost 6 bases to trimming and J lost 9 bases, with 21 bases between them. The chain's CDR3 is CASRPGLGAQSEQFF. The DNA read from the CDR3 is TGTGCCAGCAGGCCGGGTTTGGGGGCGCAATCTGAG.

Many counts were recorded for this clone. The sequence runs out 3 residues before the end of the CDR3; the remainder is reconstructed from the germline J gene. This rearrangement joins TRBV7-3 to TRBJ2-2; 8 bases align to TRBD2. Germline V lookup: CDR1 SGHTA, CDR2 FQGTGA. This CDR3 has 15 amino acids. V trimming: 1 base; J trimming: 5 bases; junction bases outside the gene matches: 3. CDR3 sequence reads: CASSLILADTGELFF. Partial CDR3 DNA: TGTGCCAGCAGCTTAATACTAGCGGATACCGGGGAG.

In its sample, this clone was seen many times. The read falls 3 residues short of the CDR3 end, and the missing part is taken from the germline J gene. The chain combines TRBV12-3 or TRBV12-4 with TRBJ2-3; D may be TRBD2 (6 bases). The CDR3 spans 15 residues. V lost 7 bases and J 8 bases, leaving 22 bases between the germline ends. The CDR3 loop reads CASMEWDSLGGTQYF. CDR3 bases read: TGTGCCAGCATGGAATGGGACTCCCTCGGCGGTACG.

In its sample, this clone was seen many times. The read falls 3 residues short of the CDR3 end, and the missing part is taken from the germline J gene. This chain links TRBV5-1 with TRBJ2-2; no clear D gene. CDR3 length: 14 amino acids. Germline V gene sequence: CDR1 SGHRS, CDR2 YFSETQ. Trimming removed 0 bases at V and 6 bases at J, with 9 bases between. The CDR3 protein is CASSLGVSAGELFF. The CDR3 bases that were read are TGCGCCAGCAGCTTGGGCGTAAGTGCCGGGGAG.

At least ten counts were recorded for this clone. The DNA ends 3 residues before the CDR3 does, and the rest of the CDR3 is filled in from the germline J gene. This chain joins TRBV5-1 and TRBJ1-6; 7 bases match TRBD1. The CDR3 contains 15 residues. Germline V gene sequence: CDR1 SGHRS, CDR2 YFSETQ. The J segment lost 10 bases and the V segment lost 3 bases, leaving 10 bases of the junction unmatched. The CDR3 sequence is CASSSTGAASSPLHF. CDR3 DNA, as far as it was read: TGCGCCAGCAGCTCTACAGGGGCAGCAAGCTCACCC.

This clone came up many times. The CDR3 protein is CASSTSRDSRDTGELFF. The DNA read from the CDR3 is TGTGCCAGCAGTACTTCCCGGGACAGCAGGGACACCGGGGAG. V and J are TRBV12-3 or TRBV12-4 and TRBJ2-2; 7 bases are a match to TRBD1. The sequence runs out 3 residues before the end of the CDR3; the remainder is reconstructed from the germline J gene. This CDR3 is 17 amino acids long. With 5 bases clipped from V and 3 bases from J, the junction kept 12 bases outside the gene matches.

This clone was detected many times. The CDR3 end lies 3 residues beyond the end of the read and is filled in from the germline J gene. The chain links TRBV5-1 to TRBJ2-7; 9 bases agree with TRBD1. The CDR3 is 15 residues long. The germline CDR1 and CDR2 sequences are SGHRS and YFSETQ. The junction had 8 bases not matched to a gene; V was cut back by 4 bases and J by 3 bases. The covered CDR3 bases are TGCGCCAGCAGCCCAGACCGGGACAGGGTCTACGAG. This codes for CASSPDRDRVYE. The CDR3 in its entirety is CASSPDRDRVYEQYF.

This clone was seen a handful of times. One junction end does not reproduce the germline sequence, and a read error may be involved. The CDR3 region is CASSPRGETQYF. The covered CDR3 bases are TGTGCTAGCAGTCCCAGGGGAGAGACC. The J gene is TRBJ2-5, the V gene TRBV7-7; TRBD1 is a possible D gene (6 bases). The read is 3 residues too short to cover the CDR3 end, so that end is filled in from the germline J gene. Germline CDR1 is SSHAT and CDR2 is FNYEAQ (reference sequence). The CDR3 sequence is 12 residues long. Looking up the rest from reference TRBV7-7 and TRBJ2-5 gives the full variable domain: GAGVSQSPRYKVTKRGQDVTLRCDPISSHATLYWYQQALGQGPEFLTYFNYEAQPDKSGLPSDRFSAERPEGSISTLTIQRTEQRDSAMYRCASSPRGETQYFGPGTRLLVL.

This clone was counted ten times or more. The read finishes 3 residues shy of the CDR3 end, and the germline J gene is used to complete it. This rearrangement joins TRBV24-1 to TRBJ2-3; unclear D gene. Germline V gene lookup returns CDR1 KGHDR and CDR2 SFDVKD. Trimming pared 3 bases from V and 4 bases from J, leaving 10 bases between. The CDR3 spans 14 residues. CDR3 DNA (partial): TGTGCCACCAGTGATCCGTCGCCGGCAGATACG. As protein: CATSDPSPADT. The whole CDR3 sequence is CATSDPSPADTQYF.

The sample holds many counts of this clone. The read terminates 3 residues ahead of where the CDR3 ends, so the germline J gene completes it. This chain connects TRBV11-2 to TRBJ2-1; unclear D gene. V was trimmed by 3 bases and J by 7 bases, leaving 16 bases between them. The germline V gene has CDR1 SGHAT and CDR2 FQNNGV. The CDR3 has 15 amino acids. CDR3 loop: CASSLMRDSRNEQFF. The DNA read from the CDR3 is TGTGCCAGCAGCTTGATGAGAGATTCCAGGAATGAG.

This clone has ten or more counts. Read sequence stops 3 residues before the CDR3 end, and the germline J gene provides the missing end. The chain combines TRBV5-1 with TRBJ2-7, with no clear D. This CDR3 is built from 15 residues. Trimming left V 2 bases short and J 3 bases short, with 15 bases between. The germline gives CDR1 SGHRS, CDR2 YFSETQ. CDR3: CASSLNPGELYEQYF. CDR3 DNA, as far as it was read: TGCGCCAGCAGCTTAAATCCAGGCGAACTCTACGAG.

This clone was recorded at least ten times. Its ends do not fully match the called genes, so a read error is possible. With the read ending 3 residues before the CDR3 end, the germline J gene is used to fill in that end. The V and J genes are TRBV4-2 and TRBJ1-1; TRBD1 matches at 9 bases. The germline V gene encodes CDR1 LGHNA and CDR2 YNFKEQ. The CDR3 has 16 residues. Here the CDR3 reads CASSHRGGTGSTEAFF. The DNA read from the CDR3 is TGCGCCAGCAGCCACCGCGGAGGGACAGGGTCTACTGAA.

This clone has ten or more counts. The read comes to an end 3 residues before the CDR3 does, leaving the germline J gene to fill in the end. This sequence joins TRBV18 and TRBJ2-7; unclear D gene. Trimming left V 0 bases short and J 3 bases short, with 12 bases between. The CDR3 runs 15 residues. The germline V gene has CDR1 KGHSH and CDR2 LQKENI. The CDR3 spells CASSPPWAPNYEQYF. CDR3 DNA, as far as it was read: TGTGCCAGCTCACCACCGTGGGCTCCAAACTACGAG.